Following are 8 T cell receptor beta chains from one sample sequenced in a study of early stage breast cancer tumors (dated by TCRdb to about 2017). The method behind the library was the immunoSEQ multiplex PCR assay. What TCRdb holds here is the immuneACCESS table cut down to in-frame rearrangements. Part of the clones is not present; checked against another copy, under half of the missing clones reflect an unresolved V gene, and the others are unexplained. The sample includes about 72,000 clones, with around four fifths observed a single time. The ten largest clones capture under 3.5% of the sample. The sample was blood. These receptors originate from a person aged 55-75 years with breast cancer.

The count of this clone is one. V and J are TRBV28 and TRBJ2-1, with 9 bases aligning to TRBD1. CDR1 and CDR2 (germline): MDHEN, SYDVKM. V shed 5 bases and J 1 base; nucleotides not matched to a gene: 3. This CDR3 is built from 15 residues. CDR3 in DNA: TGTGCCAGCAGTCAACAGGGGGCATCCTACAATGAGCAGTTCTTC. It specifies CASSQQGASYNEQFF.

The chain uses TRBV11-2 and TRBJ2-7; perhaps TRBD2 as D (7 bases). The CDR3 consists of 17 residues. Trimming removed 4 bases at V and 5 bases at J, with 24 bases between. CDR1 and CDR2 (germline): SGHAT, FQNNGV. In nucleotides, the CDR3 is TGTGCCAGCAGCTCCCCCGGGGGGCCGGCGGCTCACCACGAGCAGTACTTC. It encodes CASSSPGGPAAHHEQYF.

This clone occurred a few times. The chain combines TRBV7-8 with TRBJ1-5; perhaps TRBD1 as D (6 bases). The V end was cut by 0 bases, the J end by 0 bases, with 6 bases between. There are 15 residues in the CDR3. Germline loops: CDR1 SGHVS, CDR2 FQNEAQ. DNA for the CDR3: TGTGCCAGCAGCTTAGCAGGGGGTAGCAATCAGCCCCAGCATTTT. It is translated as CASSLAGGSNQPQHF.

This clone has more than one count but fewer than ten. This sequence joins TRBV2 and TRBJ2-2, with 8 bases identical to TRBD1. The germline V gene encodes CDR1 SNHLY and CDR2 FYNNEI. This CDR3 region has 15 residues. After removal of 6 bases from V and 4 bases from J, the junction contained 7 bases not matched to a gene. DNA for the CDR3: TGTGCCAGCAGGTTGACAGGGGCGGGCACCGGGGAGCTGTTTTTT. It is translated as CASRLTGAGTGELFF.

The gene calls are TRBV6-5 and TRBJ2-7; 10 positions match TRBD1. CDR3 length equals 16 residues. CDR1 and CDR2 (germline): MNHEY, SVGAGI. The V and J ends lost 4 bases and 3 bases, in that order; junction bases with no gene match: 9. The chain's CDR3 is CASSSPRQGARYEQYF. DNA of the CDR3: TGTGCCAGCAGTTCGCCTCGACAGGGGGCGCGCTACGAGCAGTACTTC.

Only a few counts were recorded for this clone. One end of the junction fails to match germline, which may point to a read error. The V call is TRBV6-4, the J call TRBJ1-4; no reliable D call. In germline, CDR1 is MRHNA, CDR2 SNTAGT. The CDR3 is 12 amino acids. For the CDR3, the DNA is TGTGCCAGCAGTGAGTACAGCAAGCCATTTGTTTTT. Protein product: CASSEYSKPFVF.

This chain uses TRBV29-1 with TRBJ1-1; D remains ambiguous. The CDR3 has 12 residues. The germline V gene has CDR1 SQVTM and CDR2 ANQGSEA. Trimming cost V 2 bases and J 4 bases, with 8 bases left between them. The CDR3 bases are TGCAGCGTTGAACCGCGAGGCACTGAAGCTTTCTTT. Amino acids: CSVEPRGTEAFF.

The chain is built from TRBV7-9 and TRBJ2-5; 8 positions agree with TRBD2. The CDR3 is made up of 16 amino acids. The V gene end was trimmed by 1 base and the J gene end by 4 bases; junction bases not matched to a gene: 8. Germline V gene data show CDR1 as SEHNR and CDR2 as FQNEAQ (reference sequence). CDR3 sequence reads: CASSLDRGGRGETQYF. The CDR3 nucleotides are TGTGCCAGCAGCTTAGATCGGGGGGGCCGTGGAGAGACCCAGTACTTC.